This T cell receptor (beta chain) stems from a study of type 1 and type 2 diabetes patients. Amplification started from genomic DNA. The TCR beta CDR3 region was amplified using 30 forward and 13 reverse primers. TCRdb reanalysed the multiplex PCR reads using MiXCR and keeps one entry per CDR3 protein. The table has around 300,000 distinct CDR3 sequences, more than 40% seen once. This clonotype has only a few counts. The sequence came from a man in his late teens or twenties with type 2 diabetes. The sequencing sample was made of peripheral blood mononuclear cells (PBMCs).

This CDR3 reads CASSHRTGAGANVLTF. DNA of the CDR3: TGCGCCAGCAGCCATCGGACAGGGGCCGGGGCCAACGTCCTGACTTTC. The chain combines TRBV4-1 with TRBJ2-6; 9 bases are a match to TRBD1. Germline V CDR1 and CDR2: MGHRA, YSYEKL. The CDR3 has 16 residues. J lost 4 bases, V lost 3 bases, and 4 bases had no gene match.